What follows are 29 T cell receptor beta chains derived from one specimen sequenced in a study of cytomegalovirus exposure and HLA in healthy donors. Vbeta (60) and Jbeta (13) primers were used in the PCR. The table came from immunoSEQ multiplex PCR; TCRdb's copy has only in-frame clones and leaves some out. Reported are around 110,000 clones; the ten largest clones contain roughly 3.5%. The sample consisted of PBMCs. The receptor set was obtained from a young man in good health and CMV-seronegative.

V usage is TRBV28 and J usage is TRBJ1-4, with a weak D call TRBD1 (6 bases). The CDR3 contains 12 residues. Germline V lookup: CDR1 MDHEN, CDR2 SYDVKM. The V end was cut by 6 bases, the J end by 10 bases, with 12 bases between. Here the CDR3 reads CASRAGVGKLFF. The CDR3 coding sequence is TGTGCCAGCAGGGCAGGGGTTGGAAAACTGTTTTTT.

The V and J genes are TRBV2 and TRBJ1-4, with 7 nucleotides matching TRBD1. J lost 4 bases, V lost 4 bases, and 6 bases had no gene match. Germline V lookup: CDR1 SNHLY, CDR2 FYNNEI. The CDR3 length is 15 residues. For the CDR3, the DNA is TGTGCCAGCAGTGGCCCCGGGACAGTTAATGAAAAACTGTTTTTT. It yields the protein CASSGPGTVNEKLFF.

The chain links TRBV7-3 to TRBJ1-6; perhaps TRBD1 as D (5 bases). Germline V CDR1 and CDR2: SGHTA, FQGTGA. The ends were cut back, 5 bases at V and 10 bases at J, with 15 bases in the middle. The CDR3 is made up of 14 amino acids. The CDR3 DNA reads TGTGCCAGCAGCCCTGATGGGGGAGGATCACCCCTCCACTTT. As protein: CASSPDGGGSPLHF.

The rearrangement uses TRBV5-1 and TRBJ2-5, with D possibly matching TRBD1 (5 bases). This CDR3 comprises 13 residues. The germline V and J ends were trimmed by 3 bases and 6 bases, with 12 bases remaining between them. Germline V gives CDR1 SGHRS, CDR2 YFSETQ. The CDR3 sequence: CASSSVLGQTQYF. The CDR3 DNA sequence: TGCGCCAGCAGCTCGGTACTGGGGCAGACCCAGTACTTC.

The CDR3 sequence is CASSTRRNRSYNSPLHF. In DNA form, the CDR3 reads TGTGCCAGCAGTACTAGAAGGAACCGCTCCTATAATTCACCCCTCCACTTT. The rearrangement uses TRBV21-1 and TRBJ1-6. TRBV21-1 has pseudogene status. This CDR3 region has 17 residues.

The gene calls are TRBV9 and TRBJ1-3; D is unclear. The germline V gene encodes CDR1 SGDLS and CDR2 YYNGEE. V lost 3 bases and J 4 bases, leaving 17 bases between the germline ends. CDR3 length: 16 amino acids. CDR3 nucleotide sequence: TGTGCCAGCAGCGCGGATGCGGGGATTAGGGGAAACACCATATATTTT. It is translated as CASSADAGIRGNTIYF. The full variable domain, in which reference TRBV9 and TRBJ1-3 provide the parts outside the CDR3, is DSGVTQTPKHLITATGQRVTLRCSPRSGDLSVYWYQQSLDQGLQFLIQYYNGEERAKGNILERFSAQQFPDLHSELNLSSLELGDSALYFCASSADAGIRGNTIYFGEGSWLTVV.

The chain has TRBV11-1 and TRBJ2-2, with D tentatively TRBD2 (6 bases). The V end was cut by 7 bases, the J end by 4 bases, with 16 bases between. The CDR3 totals 15 residues. CDR1 and CDR2 (germline): SGHAT, FQDESV (reference sequence). The CDR3 loop is CASTLGGVITGELFF. The CDR3 bases are TGTGCCAGCACCTTGGGGGGAGTAATCACCGGGGAGCTGTTTTTT.

The gene calls are TRBV29-1 and TRBJ1-1; 9 bases line up with TRBD1. CDR1 is SQVTM, CDR2 ANQGSEA, per germline. The length of the CDR3 is 13 residues. V gave up 7 bases and J gave up 0 bases; unmatched junction bases: 3. The CDR3 region has the DNA TGCAGCGCTGGACAGGGGATGAACACTGAAGCTTTCTTT. It codes for CSAGQGMNTEAFF.

V usage is TRBV11-3 and J usage is TRBJ2-3, with 8 nucleotides matching TRBD2. V shed 4 bases and J 11 bases; nucleotides not matched to a gene: 8. CDR1 and CDR2 from the germline V gene are SGHNT and YENEEA. CDR3 length equals 13 residues. In DNA form, the CDR3 reads TGTGCCAGCAGCTCACGGTCGGGAGGGGGGCAGTATTTT. It is translated as CASSSRSGGGQYF. Full variable domain (missing parts from reference TRBV11-3 and TRBJ2-3): EAGVVQSPRYKIIEKKQPVAFWCNPISGHNTLYWYLQNLGQGPELLIRYENEEAVDDSQLPKDRFSAERLKGVDSTLKIQPAELGDSAVYLCASSSRSGGGQYFGPGTRLTVL.

The V gene is TRBV15, the J gene TRBJ2-1, with D uncertain. Looked up from germline, CDR1 is LNHNV and CDR2 is YYDKDF (reference sequence). This CDR3 comprises 16 residues. V was pared by 1 base and J by 0 bases, with 10 bases between. CDR3 protein: CATSRGASSSYNEQFF. The DNA for the CDR3 is TGTGCCACCAGCAGAGGGGCGTCGAGCTCCTACAATGAGCAGTTCTTC.

The genes are TRBV6-1 and TRBJ2-1; 8 bases align to TRBD2. CDR1 MNHNS and CDR2 SASEGT come from the germline V gene. The CDR3 extends over 14 amino acids. The V and J ends lost 7 bases and 7 bases, in that order; junction bases with no gene match: 9. In DNA, the CDR3 is TGTGCCAGCATTATCGGGGGGGCGAGGAATGAGCAGTTCTTC. Translated, it gives CASIIGGARNEQFF.

The V and J genes are TRBV7-3 and TRBJ2-7, with 8 bases identical to TRBD1. Germline V CDR1 and CDR2: SGHTA, FQGTGA. The CDR3 is 14 residues long. Unmatched junction bases numbered 4, after V lost 0 bases and J lost 6 bases. The CDR3 DNA reads TGTGCCAGCAGCTTAACAGGGACAGGATCCGAGCAGTACTTC. It encodes CASSLTGTGSEQYF.

The V and J genes are TRBV10-3 and TRBJ1-1; 9 nucleotides agree with TRBD1. Trimming at V came to 2 bases and at J to 0 bases, leaving 10 bases not matched to a gene. The CDR3 runs 18 residues. Germline V gives CDR1 ENHRY, CDR2 SYGVKD. CDR3 in amino acids: CAISEPGTGQGMNTEAFF. In DNA form, the CDR3 reads TGTGCCATCAGTGAGCCCGGGACGGGACAGGGAATGAACACTGAAGCTTTCTTT.

The chain joins TRBV18 to TRBJ2-7; TRBD2 might be the D (6 bases). The germline V and J ends were trimmed by 5 bases and 3 bases, with 20 bases remaining between them. The CDR3 is 16 residues long. Germline loops: CDR1 KGHSH, CDR2 LQKENI. The CDR3 bases are TGTGCCAGCTCAGCCACCGCGGGAATTGGGAACTACGAGCAGTACTTC. As protein: CASSATAGIGNYEQYF.

The chain combines TRBV5-4 with TRBJ2-7, with D perhaps TRBD1 (6 bases). V was cut by 4 bases and J by 1 base, with 12 bases left in between. The length of the CDR3 is 14 residues. Germline V gene lookup returns CDR1 SGHNT and CDR2 YYREEE (reference sequence). For the CDR3, the DNA is TGTGCCAGCAGCCTCTACAGGGTTTCCTACGAGCAGTACTTC. Amino acids: CASSLYRVSYEQYF.

Note on this clone: Other DNA sequences from this sample encode an identical CDR3 as well. The chain couples TRBV28 to TRBJ1-1; no clear D. The germline V gene encodes CDR1 MDHEN and CDR2 SYDVKM. V shed 4 bases and J shed 2 bases, with 11 bases lying between them. CDR3 length: 14 residues. CDR3 amino acids: CASSSGGQNTEAFF. The DNA of the CDR3 is TGTGCCAGCAGTTCGGGAGGCCAAAACACTGAAGCTTTCTTT.

The chain uses TRBV4-3 and TRBJ2-7; 7 positions agree with TRBD1. From germline, CDR1 is LGHNA and CDR2 YSLEER. The J segment lost 1 base and the V segment lost 3 bases, leaving 6 bases of the junction unmatched. This CDR3 contains 15 residues. CDR3 region: CASSHLRTGSYEQYF. The CDR3 nucleotides read TGCGCCAGCAGCCACCTACGGACAGGATCCTACGAGCAGTACTTC.

The chain uses TRBV7-2 and TRBJ2-7, with TRBD1 identical over 8 bases. The CDR3 has 14 residues. CDR1 and CDR2 (germline): SGHTA, FQGNSA. Trimming removed 5 bases from V and 4 bases from J; junction bases left unmatched: 7. The CDR3 DNA sequence: TGTGCCAGCAGCCCGGACAGGGCGACGTACGAGCAGTACTTC. Protein product: CASSPDRATYEQYF.

The chain carries TRBV7-9 and TRBJ1-1; 9 bases match TRBD1. CDR1 SEHNR and CDR2 FQNEAQ come from the germline V gene (reference sequence). The CDR3 contains 15 residues. The trim removed 1 base at V and 7 bases at J, leaving 7 bases unmatched. CDR3 in amino acids: CASSLETQGAFEAFF. The CDR3 bases are TGTGCCAGCAGCTTAGAGACACAGGGGGCCTTTGAAGCTTTCTTT.

The V call is TRBV5-6, the J call TRBJ2-7; 8 bases agree with TRBD1. Losses at the gene ends were 0 bases for V and 4 bases for J; bases not matched to a gene: 3. Per the germline V gene, CDR1 is SGHDT and CDR2 is YYEEEE. This CDR3 is built from 14 residues. The CDR3 region is CASSLGRGQYEQYF. For the CDR3, the DNA is TGTGCCAGCAGCTTGGGCAGGGGGCAGTACGAGCAGTACTTC.

This rearrangement joins TRBV19 to TRBJ2-7; D is possibly TRBD2 (6 bases). CDR1 and CDR2 (germline): LNHDA, SQIVND (reference sequence). Between the trimmed V and J ends, which lost 4 bases and 1 base, there was a span of 11 bases. CDR3 length equals 14 residues. The CDR3 DNA reads as TGTGCCAGTAGTACCCGGGACTTGTCCTACGAGCAGTACTTC. It is translated as CASSTRDLSYEQYF.

The chain recombines TRBV28 with TRBJ2-2; 9 bases are shared with TRBD1. V lost 7 bases and J lost 5; bases outside the gene matches: 8. Germline values: CDR1 MDHEN, CDR2 SYDVKM. The CDR3 is 15 amino acids. CDR3 sequence (DNA): TGTGCCAGCATTACAGGGGGCGCGGGGACCGGGGAGCTGTTTTTT. This codes for CASITGGAGTGELFF.

Points on this clone: Other DNA sequences of this sample code for an identical CDR3. V is TRBV30 and J is TRBJ1-1, with D perhaps matching TRBD1 (5 bases). Trimming took off 0 bases at V and 5 bases at J, with 10 bases between the two ends. The germline V gene has CDR1 GTSNPN and CDR2 SVGIG (reference sequence). This CDR3 is built from 13 residues. CDR3 sequence (DNA): TGTGCCTGGAGTGTTTCGGGGGGAACTGAAGCTTTCTTT. This gives the protein CAWSVSGGTEAFF.

V gene TRBV29-1 combines with J gene TRBJ2-1; TRBD2 matches 11 bases. The CDR3 covers 19 residues. CDR1 is SQVTM and CDR2 is ANQGSEA in the germline V gene. V lost 5 bases and J lost 0; bases outside the gene matches: 15. Here the CDR3 reads CSVPEKGTSGGFSYNEQFF. The DNA of the CDR3 is TGCAGCGTTCCCGAGAAGGGAACTAGCGGGGGTTTCTCCTACAATGAGCAGTTCTTC.

The chain combines TRBV28 with TRBJ2-5, with D possibly TRBD2 on 7 matching bases. CDR3 length: 15 residues. Germline CDR1 and CDR2: MDHEN and SYDVKM. The V gene lost 6 bases and the J gene lost 7 bases, with 21 bases spanning the gap. The CDR3 DNA sequence: TGTGCCAGCAGACCCGAACGGGGGGCCGGGGGGACCCAGTACTTC. Amino acid sequence: CASRPERGAGGTQYF. Based on the CDR3 plus reference TRBV28 and TRBJ2-5, the full variable domain is DVKVTQSSRYLVKRTGEKVFLECVQDMDHENMFWYRQDPGLGLRLIYFSYDVKMKEKGDIPEGYSVSREKKERFSLILESASTNQTSMYLCASRPERGAGGTQYFGPGTRLLVL.

This chain uses TRBV10-3 with TRBJ2-3, with 10 bases fitting TRBD1. Unmatched junction bases numbered 4, after V lost 0 bases and J lost 1 base. Per germline, CDR1 ENHRY and CDR2 SYGVKD. The CDR3 is made up of 17 amino acids. CDR3 protein: CAISESSGQGRTDTQYF. For the CDR3, the DNA is TGTGCCATCAGTGAGTCGTCGGGACAGGGGCGCACAGATACGCAGTATTTT.

The rearrangement joins TRBV7-9 to TRBJ2-1, with D tentatively TRBD2 (5 bases). Germline CDR1 reads SEHNR; CDR2 reads FQNEAQ (reference sequence). The CDR3 has 11 amino acids. V was pared by 4 bases and J by 10 bases, with 8 bases between. CDR3 sequence (DNA): TGTGCCAGCAGCTCAGGCGGGGAGCAGTTCTTC. Translating it yields CASSSGGEQFF.

The chain recombines TRBV15 with TRBJ1-5, with TRBD1 identical over 9 bases. Germline V lookup: CDR1 LNHNV, CDR2 YYDKDF (reference sequence). This CDR3 spans 17 amino acids. The J segment lost 7 bases and the V segment lost 1 base, leaving 11 bases of the junction unmatched. The CDR3 reads CATSRVGRQGVKQPQHF. The CDR3 bases are TGTGCCACCAGCAGAGTGGGGAGACAGGGGGTCAAGCAGCCCCAGCATTTT.

The rearrangement links TRBV5-8 to TRBJ1-6; TRBD1 might be the D (5 bases). Trimming removed 1 base at V and 6 bases at J, with 14 bases between. The germline V gene has CDR1 SGHTS and CDR2 YDEGEE. This CDR3 region has 16 residues. The CDR3 DNA sequence: TGTGCCAGCAGCTTGATCGCGGACAATCTTAATTCACCCCTCCACTTT. Amino acids: CASSLIADNLNSPLHF.